This entry features one T cell receptor (beta chain) sequence. Its antigen is currently unknown. This entry belongs to a study of T cell responses to AZD1222 COVID-19 vaccine. The repertoire was sequenced with immunoSEQ multiplex PCR; TCRdb's copy has only in-frame clones and lacks some. The table shows about 59,000 clones, with 75% to 90% occurring only once. This CDR3 is built from 15 residues. V was shortened by 3 bases and J by 1 base, with 11 bases between the two germline ends. The germline V gene has CDR1 LGHDT and CDR2 YNNKEL (reference sequence). Whole-study findings and limits: Unmutated variant regions are reportedly the target of nearly half of TCRs that are spike-specific.

The origin of this receptor is an adult who received the AZD1222 COVID-19 vaccine. The specimen was peripheral blood, collected 28 days after the second AZD1222 dose. The chain couples TRBV3-1 (or the pseudogene TRBV3-2) to TRBJ2-3; D gene unclear. The CDR3 DNA is TGTGCCAGCAGCCAGTCCCGGTTGCGCACAGATACGCAGTATTTT. Amino acids: CASSQSRLRTDTQYF.